This T cell receptor (beta chain) was identified in a study of CD8+CD57+ T cells in acquired aplastic anemia. The TCR beta profiling, which covered VDJ combination and CDR3 sequence, was carried out using genomic DNA as the template. A single record per CDR3 protein comes from TCRdb applying MiXCR to the reads. The sample shows under 200,000 distinct CDR3 sequences, over 40% of them seen only once. Patients selected for sequencing had displayed CD8+CD57+ cell expansion by flow cytometry. Patients were therapy-naive when their blood was sampled. The germline V gene has CDR1 SGHRS and CDR2 YFSETQ. The CDR3 contains 13 residues. This clonotype was detected a few times. Compared with germline, one end of the junction differs, possibly owing to a read error.

The specimen sequenced was sorted CD4+, CD8+, or CD8+CD57+ T cells (not recorded which) from PBMCs. The receptor was isolated from a human donor with aplastic anemia. This chain joins TRBV5-1 and TRBJ1-1, with D unclear. CDR3 residues: CASSHGENTEALF. The CDR3 DNA is TGCGCCAGCAGCCACGGGGAGAACACTGAAGCTCTCTTT.